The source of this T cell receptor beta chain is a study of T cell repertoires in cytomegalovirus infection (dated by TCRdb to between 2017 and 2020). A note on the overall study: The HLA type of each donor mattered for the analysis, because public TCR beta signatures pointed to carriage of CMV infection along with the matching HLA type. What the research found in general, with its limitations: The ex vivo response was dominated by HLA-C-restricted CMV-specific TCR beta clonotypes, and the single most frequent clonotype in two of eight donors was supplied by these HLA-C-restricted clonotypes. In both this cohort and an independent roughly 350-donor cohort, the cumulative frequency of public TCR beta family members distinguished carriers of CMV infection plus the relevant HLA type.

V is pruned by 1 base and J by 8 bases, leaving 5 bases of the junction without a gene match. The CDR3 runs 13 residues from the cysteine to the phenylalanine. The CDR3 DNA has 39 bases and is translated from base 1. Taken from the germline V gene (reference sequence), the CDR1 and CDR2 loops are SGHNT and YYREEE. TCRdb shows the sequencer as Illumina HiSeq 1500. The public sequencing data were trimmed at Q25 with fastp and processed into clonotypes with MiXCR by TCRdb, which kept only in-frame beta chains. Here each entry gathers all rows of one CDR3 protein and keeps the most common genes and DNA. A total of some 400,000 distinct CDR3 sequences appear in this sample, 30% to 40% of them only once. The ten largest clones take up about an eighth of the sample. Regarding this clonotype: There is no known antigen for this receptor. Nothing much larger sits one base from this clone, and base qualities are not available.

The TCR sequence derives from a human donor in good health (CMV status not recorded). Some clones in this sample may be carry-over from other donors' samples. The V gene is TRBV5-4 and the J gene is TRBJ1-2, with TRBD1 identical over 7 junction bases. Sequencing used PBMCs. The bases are TGTGCCAGCAGCTTGAAGGGGGCGCGGGGCTACACCTTC. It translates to CASSLKGARGYTF.